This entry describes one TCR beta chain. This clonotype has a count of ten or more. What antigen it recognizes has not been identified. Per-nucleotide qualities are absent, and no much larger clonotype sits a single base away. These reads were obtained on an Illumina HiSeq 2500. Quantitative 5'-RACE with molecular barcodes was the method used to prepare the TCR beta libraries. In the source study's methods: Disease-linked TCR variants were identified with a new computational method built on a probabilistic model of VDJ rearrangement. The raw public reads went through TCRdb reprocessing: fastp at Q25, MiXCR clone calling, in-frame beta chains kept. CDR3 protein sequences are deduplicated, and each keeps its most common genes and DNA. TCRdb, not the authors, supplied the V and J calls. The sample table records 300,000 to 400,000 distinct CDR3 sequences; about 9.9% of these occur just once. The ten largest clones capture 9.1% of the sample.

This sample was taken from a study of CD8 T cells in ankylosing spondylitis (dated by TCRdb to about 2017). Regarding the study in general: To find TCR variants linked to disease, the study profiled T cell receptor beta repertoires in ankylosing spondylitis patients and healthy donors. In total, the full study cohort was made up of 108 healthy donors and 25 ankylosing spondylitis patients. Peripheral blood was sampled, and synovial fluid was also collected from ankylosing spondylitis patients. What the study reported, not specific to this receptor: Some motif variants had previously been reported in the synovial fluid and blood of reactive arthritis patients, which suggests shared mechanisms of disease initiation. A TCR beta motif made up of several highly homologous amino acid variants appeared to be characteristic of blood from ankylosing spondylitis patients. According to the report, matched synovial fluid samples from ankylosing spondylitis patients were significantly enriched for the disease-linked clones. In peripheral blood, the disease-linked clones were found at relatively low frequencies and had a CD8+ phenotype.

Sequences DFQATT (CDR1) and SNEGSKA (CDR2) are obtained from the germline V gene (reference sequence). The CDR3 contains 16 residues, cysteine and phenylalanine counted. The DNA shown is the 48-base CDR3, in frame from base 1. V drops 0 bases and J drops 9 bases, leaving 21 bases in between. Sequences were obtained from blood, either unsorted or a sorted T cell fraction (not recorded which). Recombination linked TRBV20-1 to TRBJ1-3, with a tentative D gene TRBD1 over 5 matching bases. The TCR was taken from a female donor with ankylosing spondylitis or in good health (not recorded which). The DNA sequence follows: TGCAGTGCTAGAGAGACCGGGACTCTCTCTGGAGGCACCATATATTTT. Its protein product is CSARETGTLSGGTIYF.